The 23 T cell receptor beta chains below come from one sample, sequenced in a study of cytomegalovirus exposure and HLA in healthy donors. Use of 60 Vbeta and 13 Jbeta primers characterized the PCR. TCRdb's table, derived via immunoSEQ multiplex PCR, lists solely in-frame clones and lacks some. The data hold 63,000 or so clones, with approximately 74% observed a single time. Material for sequencing was PBMCs. All receptors come from a woman in her 30s in good health and CMV-seropositive.

V and J are TRBV19 and TRBJ2-1, with D possibly being TRBD2 (5 bases). The CDR3 extends over 15 amino acids. Trimming left V 3 bases short and J 6 bases short, with 15 bases between. CDR1 is LNHDA, CDR2 SQIVND, per germline (reference sequence). CDR3 protein: CASSISGPRVNEQFF. The DNA of the CDR3 is TGTGCCAGTAGTATTAGTGGACCGAGGGTCAATGAGCAGTTCTTC.

This clone was recorded a few times. The CDR3 is CASRMTGTNTEAFF. CDR3 sequence (DNA): TGTGCCAGCAGAATGACAGGTACGAACACTGAAGCTTTCTTT. The chain employs TRBV6-5 and TRBJ1-1, with a tentative D call TRBD1 (6 bases). This CDR3 has 14 amino acids. The germline V gene has CDR1 MNHEY and CDR2 SVGAGI. Trimming removed 6 bases from V and 1 base from J, with 12 bases in between.

The J gene is TRBJ2-7, the V gene TRBV27; 9 bases agree with TRBD2. Germline V gene data show CDR1 as MNHEY and CDR2 as SMNVEV (reference sequence). V shed 4 bases, J shed 6 bases, and the junction held 7 bases outside the gene matches. The CDR3 contains 14 residues. The CDR3 sequence is CASSWQREAGEQYF. The CDR3 DNA reads as TGTGCCAGCAGTTGGCAGCGGGAGGCGGGCGAGCAGTACTTC.

The CDR3, as DNA: TGTGCCAGCAGCGCCAGAGGTCCCTTTAACTACTACGAGCAGTACTTC. This codes for CASSARGPFNYYEQYF. J is TRBJ2-7 and V is TRBV7-2; D ambiguous. The V gene's germline CDR1 is SGHTA and CDR2 FQGNSA. CDR3 length: 16 residues. The V and J ends lost 5 bases and 3 bases respectively, with 20 bases between them.

The chain recombines TRBV7-9 with TRBJ2-7, with TRBD1 matching over 7 bases. Germline V lookup: CDR1 SEHNR, CDR2 FQNEAQ (reference sequence). V lost 5 bases and J lost 5; bases outside the gene matches: 9. The CDR3 spans 14 residues. CDR3 nucleotide sequence: TGTGCCAGCAGCCAAGACAGGGTCGGGGACGAGCAGTACTTC. Residues: CASSQDRVGDEQYF.

The chain is built from TRBV19 and TRBJ1-1; D is unresolved. Trimming removed 0 bases at V and 1 base at J, with 9 bases between. CDR1 is LNHDA, CDR2 SQIVND, per germline (reference sequence). The length of the CDR3 is 15 residues. CDR3 coding DNA: TGTGCCAGTAGTATAGATCCGGTCCCGAACACTGAAGCTTTCTTT. This codes for CASSIDPVPNTEAFF.

The chain carries TRBV6-5 and TRBJ2-7; 8 nucleotides match TRBD1. The CDR3 covers 15 residues. J lost 3 bases, V lost 2 bases, and 6 bases had no gene match. Germline V lookup: CDR1 MNHEY, CDR2 SVGAGI. CDR3 bases: TGTGCCAGCAGTTACGTACAGGGGGGCAACTACGAGCAGTACTTC. As protein: CASSYVQGGNYEQYF.

This clone was seen a single time. J is TRBJ2-5 and V is TRBV29-1, with a weak D call TRBD1 (6 bases). The CDR3 extends over 13 amino acids. In germline, CDR1 is SQVTM, CDR2 ANQGSEA. Trimming took 7 bases from V and 1 from J, leaving 13 bases between them. The CDR3 coding sequence is TGCAGCGCTTTCTTGGACAGCCAAGAGACCCAGTACTTC. Protein product: CSAFLDSQETQYF.

The chain employs TRBV10-2 and TRBJ1-1; D unclear. The ends were cut back, 3 bases at V and 10 bases at J, with 18 bases in the middle. Germline CDR1 is WSHSY and CDR2 is SAAADI. CDR3 length: 14 amino acids. The CDR3 DNA is TGCGCCAGCAGTGAAAGAGGGAGGGAGACCCGAGCTTTCTTT. Its translation is CASSERGRETRAFF.

The gene calls are TRBV4-2 and TRBJ2-5, with D maybe TRBD2 (6 bases). The CDR3 has 15 residues. V was trimmed by 1 base and J by 2 bases, leaving 11 bases between them. CDR1 LGHNA and CDR2 YNFKEQ come from the germline V gene. CDR3 in amino acids: CASSQGAGGQETQYF. The DNA for the CDR3 is TGTGCCAGCAGCCAAGGGGCCGGGGGACAAGAGACCCAGTACTTC.

The chain recombines TRBV28 with TRBJ1-3; D remains ambiguous. The CDR3 length is 13 residues. In germline, CDR1 is MDHEN, CDR2 SYDVKM. V dropped 6 bases and J dropped 3 bases, with 9 bases sitting between them. CDR3 protein: CASRPGSGNTIYF. The CDR3 nucleotides read TGTGCCAGCAGGCCGGGGAGTGGAAACACCATATATTTT.

This clone was observed a single time. The chain uses TRBV6-1 and TRBJ2-7, with 8 bases matching TRBD1. This CDR3 region has 15 residues. V was pared by 4 bases and J by 4 bases, with 9 bases of the junction left unmatched. Germline CDR1 and CDR2: MNHNS and SASEGT. The CDR3 DNA is TGTGCCAGCAGTGTCGAGACAGGGGTGTTTTACGAGCAGTACTTC. Its protein product is CASSVETGVFYEQYF.

The CDR3 region has the DNA TGTGCCAGCAGCCGCACGGGTACGCGGGTTCTCTCCTACAATGAGCAGTTCTTC. Translation: CASSRTGTRVLSYNEQFF. The chain carries TRBV7-2 and TRBJ2-1; a weak D match, TRBD2 (5 bases). CDR1 is SGHTA, CDR2 FQGNSA, per germline. There are 18 residues in the CDR3. V was cut by 5 bases and J by 0 bases, with 20 bases left in between.

This rearrangement joins TRBV4-3 to TRBJ2-7, with 14 positions matching TRBD2. Germline loops: CDR1 LGHNA, CDR2 YSLEER. Trimming took 4 bases from V and 5 from J; bases not matched to a gene: 4. The CDR3 runs 15 residues. The DNA of the CDR3 is TGCGCCAGCAGCCTGGGACTAGCGGGAGCCGACGAGCAGTACTTC. Translation gives CASSLGLAGADEQYF.

The J gene is TRBJ2-7, the V gene TRBV7-6; 8 bases align to TRBD1. The CDR3 sequence is 15 residues long. CDR1 SGHVS and CDR2 FNYEAQ come from the germline V gene. Unmatched junction bases numbered 7, after V lost 1 base and J lost 5 bases. The CDR3 protein is CASSLVQGEPNEQYF. CDR3 nucleotide sequence: TGTGCCAGCAGCTTAGTACAGGGGGAACCCAACGAGCAGTACTTC. Full variable domain (outside the CDR3, taken from reference TRBV7-6 and TRBJ2-7): GAGVSQSPRYKVTKRGQDVALRCDPISGHVSLYWYRQALGQGPEFLTYFNYEAQQDKSGLPNDRFSAERPEGSISTLTIQRTEQRDSAMYRCASSLVQGEPNEQYFGPGTRLTVT.

V gene TRBV5-1 combines with J gene TRBJ1-4, with a tentative D call TRBD1 (5 bases). The V end was cut by 6 bases, the J end by 4 bases, with 13 bases between. In germline, CDR1 is SGHRS, CDR2 YFSETQ. The CDR3 totals 14 residues. CDR3 coding DNA: TGCGCCAGCACCCCAGGGACTAATAATGAAAAACTGTTTTTT. It codes for CASTPGTNNEKLFF.

This clone appeared a few times. The genes are TRBV4-2 and TRBJ2-1; 7 bases are a match to TRBD2. In germline, CDR1 is LGHNA, CDR2 YNFKEQ. The junction had 10 bases not matched to a gene; V was cut back by 4 bases and J by 7 bases. CDR3 length equals 15 residues. CDR3 amino acids: CASSPRALAMNEQFF. The CDR3 DNA follows: TGTGCCAGCAGCCCCAGGGCACTAGCGATGAATGAGCAGTTCTTC.

The chain links TRBV11-2 to TRBJ2-7; perhaps TRBD2 as D (6 bases). The CDR3 sequence is 16 residues long. V was cut by 0 bases and J by 4 bases, with 16 bases left in between. CDR1 SGHAT and CDR2 FQNNGV come from the germline V gene. CDR3: CASSLDFPSEGYEQYF. For the CDR3, the DNA is TGTGCCAGCAGCTTAGATTTTCCCTCGGAGGGGTACGAGCAGTACTTC.

The chain joins TRBV2 to TRBJ2-4; perhaps TRBD1 as D (5 bases). The CDR3 has 16 residues. Germline V gene lookup returns CDR1 SNHLY and CDR2 FYNNEI. V lost 5 bases and J 0 bases, leaving 14 bases between the germline ends. CDR3 in DNA: TGTGCCAGCAGTTGGGGCCAGGAGCTAGCCAAAAACATTCAGTACTTC. This sequence encodes CASSWGQELAKNIQYF.

V gene TRBV12-5 combines with J gene TRBJ2-3; possible D gene TRBD1, 6 bases. CDR1 is LGHNT, CDR2 FRNRAP, per germline. The CDR3 spans 13 residues. The CDR3 bases are TGTGCCGGTCGGGGCAGGGGAACAGATACGCAGTATTTT. This sequence encodes CAGRGRGTDTQYF.

The V and J genes are TRBV29-1 and TRBJ2-2; 7 bases match TRBD1. V lost 5 bases and J lost 4; bases outside the gene matches: 4. The CDR3 runs to 13 residues. From germline, CDR1 is SQVTM and CDR2 ANQGSEA. This CDR3 reads CSVLGQPTGELFF. DNA of the CDR3: TGCAGCGTTCTGGGACAGCCCACCGGGGAGCTGTTTTTT.

The chain uses TRBV25-1 and TRBJ2-3; D unresolved. This CDR3 is built from 11 residues. CDR1 MGHDK and CDR2 SYGVNS come from the germline V gene. Trimming removed 8 bases from V and 2 bases from J, with 5 bases in between. For the CDR3, the DNA is TGTGCCAGCCAGGTCACAGATACGCAGTATTTT. It is translated as CASQVTDTQYF.

This chain uses TRBV27 with TRBJ2-7, with D perhaps TRBD1 (5 bases). Germline V lookup: CDR1 MNHEY, CDR2 SMNVEV (reference sequence). V gave up 6 bases and J gave up 2 bases, with 11 bases separating them. There are 13 residues in the CDR3. This CDR3 is CASRGRLAYEQYF. The CDR3 nucleotides are TGTGCCAGCAGGGGGCGCTTAGCCTACGAGCAGTACTTC.